A selection of T cell receptor beta chains follows, all from one sample in a study of control samples from healthy donors and cancer patients. The protocol was immunoSEQ multiplex PCR, while the TCRdb copy is restricted to in-frame clones and leaves out a portion. This sample contains fewer than 250,000 clones. What was sequenced was blood. The receptors were gathered from a woman in her thirties in good health. CDR3s include the opening cysteine and the closing phenylalanine or tryptophan. D genes are given only for firm matches.

TGTGCCAGCAGCCCGGGACAGGGGGCGCCCCGGTCCCAGCATTTT,CASSPGQGAPRSQHF,TRBD1,TRBJ1-5,TRBV7-2
TGTGCCAGCAGTGAAGAGCGCATCTACGAGCAGTACTTC,CASSEERIYEQYF,-,TRBJ2-7,TRBV25-1
TGTGCCAGCAGTCAATACCCTCCGGGGCCTACTCCAGATACGCAGTATTTT,CASSQYPPGPTPDTQYF,-,TRBJ2-3,TRBV7-6
TGCAGCATTGATCCCCCCACTAGCCCAGATACGCAGTATTTT,CSIDPPTSPDTQYF,-,TRBJ2-3,TRBV29-1
TGTGCCAGCAGCTTTCCATCGCGGCCCCAGCATTTT,CASSFPSRPQHF,-,TRBJ1-5,TRBV5-8
TGTGCCACCGGGGATACGCCTTACAATGAGCAGTTCTTC,CATGDTPYNEQFF,-,TRBJ2-1,TRBV24-1
TGCGCCAGCAGTGAGCAGGGCTCCGGGGAGCTGTTTTTT,CASSEQGSGELFF,-,TRBJ2-2,TRBV10-2
TGTGCCAGCACCGTAACGGACCGGGTTCAGCCCCAGCATTTT,CASTVTDRVQPQHF,-,TRBJ1-5,TRBV28
TGCGCCAGCAGTGAGGTCGGGCCTCTTAAAGGGCAGTACTTC,CASSEVGPLKGQYF,-,TRBJ2-7,TRBV10-2
TGCGCCAGCAGCTTGGACGGGGATCCGAACACTGAAGCTTTCTTT,CASSLDGDPNTEAFF,-,TRBJ1-1,TRBV5-1
TGTGCCAGCAGTTACCTGGACTCAGCTAATGAAAAACTGTTTTTT,CASSYLDSANEKLFF,-,TRBJ1-4,TRBV6-5
TGTGCCAGCCTTGGGGCTAACACTGAAGCTTTCTTT,CASLGANTEAFF,-,TRBJ1-1,TRBV28
TGTGCCAGCAGCTTAGGTTGGACAGGGGTAGAAGCTTTCTTT,CASSLGWTGVEAFF,TRBD1,TRBJ1-1,TRBV11-2